What follows are 11 T cell receptor beta chains derived from one specimen sequenced in a study of monozygotic twins with inflammatory bowel disease. Using the 5' RACE reads, TCRdb records one entry per CDR3 protein without DNA. The sample table sets out over 35,000 distinct CDR3 sequences. Material for sequencing was blood. The receptors come from a human donor with ulcerative colitis or Crohn's disease, or a healthy co-twin of an affected twin (not recorded which).

The genes are TRBV12-3 or TRBV12-4 and TRBJ2-3; TCRdb names TRBD2, which stays unverified in the absence of DNA. The CDR3 contains 15 residues. The CDR3 here is CASAPGLTSTDTQYF.

This sequence joins TRBV19 and TRBJ2-1. Germline assignment: CDR1 LNHDA and CDR2 SQIVND (reference sequence). The CDR3 sequence is 15 residues long. CDR3 residues: CASNQAWGGYNEQFF.

J is TRBJ1-5 and V is TRBV3-1; TCRdb proposes TRBD1, but this gene call is untestable without DNA. The CDR3 sequence is 16 residues long. The germline V gene encodes CDR1 LGHDT and CDR2 YNNKEL (reference sequence). CDR3 in amino acids: CASSPHQTGGGQPQHF.

This chain joins TRBV21-1 and TRBJ1-6. TRBV21-1 is a listed pseudogene. CDR3 size: 13 residues. The CDR3 loop reads CASSPSRSSPLHF.

The chain combines TRBV4-3 with TRBJ2-7; the TRBD2 assignment by TCRdb is unverifiable without DNA. From germline, CDR1 is LGHNA and CDR2 YSLEER. This CDR3 has 16 amino acids. CDR3 protein: CASSQEVAGVNYEQYF.

This chain links TRBV20-1 with TRBJ2-3; TCRdb calls TRBD1, which cannot be checked without DNA. CDR1 is DFQATT and CDR2 is SNEGSKA in the germline V gene (reference sequence). This CDR3 is 15 amino acids long. This CDR3 reads CSALTGKTSTDTQYF.

This chain connects TRBV5-1 to TRBJ1-6. This CDR3 spans 15 amino acids. The germline CDR1 and CDR2 sequences are SGHRS and YFSETQ. The CDR3 reads CASSILSSYNSPLHF.

The genes are TRBV2 and TRBJ2-5; absent DNA, TCRdb's TRBD2 call cannot be checked. The CDR3 is 18 residues long. CDR1 and CDR2 from the germline V gene are SNHLY and FYNNEI. CDR3 region: CASSEARGLAGNQETQYF.

CDR3 protein: CASSLDRRDPYF. This chain uses TRBV5-5 with TRBJ2-7; TCRdb reports TRBD2, a call that lacks DNA to check it against. Germline V gene sequence: CDR1 SGHKS, CDR2 YYEKEE (reference sequence). This CDR3 is built from 12 residues.

The chain combines TRBV3-1 with TRBJ1-4. CDR1 is LGHDT, CDR2 YNNKEL, per germline (reference sequence). The CDR3 contains 14 residues. The CDR3: CASSQHRSHEKLFF.

The CDR3 region is CASSQDRSGTSGHEQFF. This chain joins TRBV4-2 and TRBJ2-1; lacking DNA, the TRBD2 call made by TCRdb goes unchecked. The germline CDR1 and CDR2 sequences are LGHNA and YNFKEQ. The CDR3 loop spans 17 amino acids.